This T cell receptor beta chain comes out of a study of T cell repertoires in cytomegalovirus infection. Study summary: Public TCR beta signatures provided an indication of both CMV infection and a matching HLA type.

There are 13 residues in the CDR3. Per germline, CDR1 SGHVS and CDR2 FQNEAQ. V shed 4 bases and J 4 bases; nucleotides not matched to a gene: 4. There are many counts of this clonotype. No antigen is known for it. Via MiXCR, TCRdb re-called the reads, giving one row per CDR3 protein. Here the sample spans about 740,000 distinct CDR3 sequences, 35% to 40% being singletons. Study observations and caveats: Clonotype analysis showed dominance of the ex vivo response by HLA-C-restricted CMV-specific TCR beta clonotypes.

The specimen was PBMCs. The receptor was isolated from a human donor in good health (CMV status not recorded). Some clones in this sample may be carry-over from other donors' samples. This chain uses TRBV7-8 with TRBJ2-7, with TRBD1 matching over 7 bases. CDR3 DNA sequence: TGTGCCAGCAGCTATAAACAGGGGTACGAGCAGTACTTC. Translating gives CASSYKQGYEQYF.